This is a list of T cell receptor beta chains from one sample in a study of cytomegalovirus exposure and HLA in healthy donors. TCRdb keeps only in-frame clones here, not all; method: immunoSEQ multiplex PCR. The sample lists around 130,000 clones; more than 60% were seen once. Sequenced: PBMCs. Receptors were obtained from a male donor in good health and CMV-seronegative. Each CDR3 is given with its conserved first and last residue. The order of the fields is J gene, D gene, clone size, V gene, CDR3 protein, CDR3 DNA. A D gene is named only where the DNA matches it firmly. Only some rows state a clone size, as once, few, many or a class for expanded clones.

J: TRBJ2-3; D: TRBD2; size: NA; V: TRBV30; CDR3: CAWSVPTSGGFGTQYF; DNA: TGTGCCTGGAGTGTACCTACTAGCGGGGGGTTTGGTACGCAGTATTTT
J: TRBJ1-1; D: TRBD1; size: NA; V: TRBV19; CDR3: CASSILGQGKNTEAFF; DNA: TGTGCCAGTAGTATCTTGGGACAGGGGAAGAACACTGAAGCTTTCTTT
J: TRBJ1-1; D: NA; size: few; V: TRBV2; CDR3: CASSPIANTNTEAFF; DNA: TGTGCCAGCAGTCCGATCGCGAATACGAACACTGAAGCTTTCTTT
J: TRBJ1-5; D: NA; size: NA; V: TRBV18; CDR3: CASSPRGIVDVQPQHF; DNA: TGTGCCAGCTCACCAAGGGGGATCGTGGACGTTCAGCCCCAGCATTTT
J: TRBJ1-2; D: TRBD1; size: NA; V: TRBV4-3; CDR3: CASSQALGGGYGYPF; DNA: TGCGCCAGCAGCCAGGCCCTTGGAGGGGGCTATGGCTACCCCTTC
J: TRBJ2-7; D: NA; size: NA; V: TRBV4-1; CDR3: CASSPTGISYEQYF; DNA: TGCGCCAGCAGCCCGACAGGTATCTCCTACGAGCAGTACTTC
J: TRBJ1-1; D: NA; size: NA; V: TRBV4-3; CDR3: CASSLLDPGFTGNDSPEAFF; DNA: TGCGCCAGCAGCCTCTTAGATCCGGGGTTTACAGGGAATGATTCTCCTGAAGCTTTCTTT
J: TRBJ2-5; D: NA; size: NA; V: TRBV18; CDR3: CASSPPSTEQETQYF; DNA: TGTGCCAGCTCACCACCTTCTACAGAACAAGAGACCCAGTACTTC
J: TRBJ1-2; D: TRBD1; size: few; V: TRBV19; CDR3: CASSTGQASRYGYTF; DNA: TGTGCCAGTAGTACCGGACAGGCTTCTCGGTATGGCTACACCTTC
J: TRBJ1-2; D: NA; size: few; V: TRBV29-1; CDR3: CSVRSAGLYGYTF; DNA: TGCAGCGTTAGATCCGCAGGGCTCTATGGCTACACCTTC
J: TRBJ1-4; D: NA; size: NA; V: TRBV6-5; CDR3: CASSLTGGASEKLFF; DNA: TGTGCCAGCAGTTTGACGGGGGGGGCCTCTGAAAAACTGTTTTTT
J: TRBJ1-2; D: NA; size: few; V: TRBV7-3; CDR3: CASSSGVWEGYTF; DNA: TGTGCCAGCAGCTCAGGGGTATGGGAGGGCTACACCTTC
J: TRBJ1-5; D: NA; size: few; V: TRBV7-9; CDR3: CASSFDGSNQPQHF; DNA: TGTGCCAGCAGCTTCGATGGCAGCAATCAGCCCCAGCATTTT
J: TRBJ2-2; D: NA; size: NA; V: TRBV27; CDR3: CASSLGGGETGELFF; DNA: TGTGCCAGCAGTTTAGGGGGCGGAGAGACCGGGGAGCTGTTTTTT
J: TRBJ2-7; D: NA; size: NA; V: TRBV5-6; CDR3: CASSDYLEEPYEQYF; DNA: TGTGCCAGCAGCGATTACCTTGAGGAACCCTACGAGCAGTACTTC
J: TRBJ2-1; D: TRBD2; size: NA; V: TRBV9; CDR3: CASRGEPGLAHEPTYNEQFF; DNA: TGTGCCAGCCGGGGGGAACCGGGACTAGCACACGAACCCACCTACAATGAGCAGTTCTTC
J: TRBJ1-1; D: TRBD1; size: NA; V: TRBV9; CDR3: CASSVSGTGNTEAFF; DNA: TGTGCCAGCAGCGTATCGGGGACAGGGAACACTGAAGCTTTCTTT
J: TRBJ2-3; D: TRBD2; size: NA; V: TRBV30; CDR3: CAWGSGGADTQYF; DNA: TGTGCCTGGGGAAGCGGGGGGGCAGATACGCAGTATTTT
J: TRBJ1-2; D: TRBD1; size: NA; V: TRBV30; CDR3: CAWRDGSYEQGYDYGYTF; DNA: TGTGCCTGGAGAGATGGGTCATACGAACAGGGGTATGACTATGGCTACACCTTC
J: TRBJ2-1; D: TRBD2; size: NA; V: TRBV5-4; CDR3: CASSLASGGFYNEQFF; DNA: TGTGCCAGCAGCTTGGCTAGCGGGGGGTTCTACAATGAGCAGTTCTTC
J: TRBJ2-7; D: TRBD1; size: NA; V: TRBV19; CDR3: CASTPGTGGYEQYF; DNA: TGTGCCAGCACTCCCGGGACAGGGGGCTACGAGCAGTACTTC
J: TRBJ2-7; D: NA; size: NA; V: TRBV10-1; CDR3: CASSDYRASEQYF; DNA: TGCGCCAGCAGTGATTACAGGGCCTCCGAGCAGTACTTC
J: TRBJ2-1; D: TRBD2; size: few; V: TRBV9; CDR3: CASSALGGETEQFF; DNA: TGTGCCAGCAGCGCCCTGGGAGGGGAGACGGAGCAGTTCTTC
J: TRBJ2-7; D: NA; size: NA; V: TRBV5-1; CDR3: CASTAGTRNYEQYF; DNA: TGCGCCAGCACAGCCGGGACAAGAAACTACGAGCAGTACTTC
J: TRBJ1-5; D: NA; size: NA; V: TRBV6-6; CDR3: CASSRVGGSVQPQHF; DNA: TGTGCCAGCAGTAGAGTTGGGGGGAGCGTTCAGCCCCAGCATTTT
J: TRBJ2-5; D: NA; size: NA; V: TRBV7-2; CDR3: CASSLNNAGSLETQYF; DNA: TGTGCCAGCAGCTTAAATAACGCAGGCTCCTTGGAGACCCAGTACTTC
J: TRBJ2-5; D: TRBD2; size: few; V: TRBV7-2; CDR3: CASSLGYSGGQETQYF; DNA: TGTGCCAGCAGCTTAGGATATAGCGGGGGCCAAGAGACCCAGTACTTC
J: TRBJ1-1; D: NA; size: NA; V: TRBV2; CDR3: CASSGEVNTEAFF; DNA: TGTGCCAGCAGTGGGGAGGTGAACACTGAAGCTTTCTTT
J: TRBJ2-2; D: NA; size: NA; V: TRBV9; CDR3: CASSFGQTGELFF; DNA: TGTGCCAGCAGCTTCGGACAGACCGGGGAGCTGTTTTTT
J: TRBJ1-2; D: NA; size: few; V: TRBV30; CDR3: CAWIWPFGGAMGYTF; DNA: TGTGCCTGGATTTGGCCCTTCGGCGGGGCTATGGGCTACACCTTC